This TCR beta chain was identified in a study of post-analysis software for immune sequencing data. The ends lost 1 base at V and 3 bases at J; junction bases unmatched: 8. Germline values: CDR1 SGHKS, CDR2 YYEKEE (reference sequence). The CDR3 totals 16 residues. On this clonotype itself: Its antigen is unidentified.

Study-level results: With TRBV5-6, TRBV5-1 and TRBV20-1 included, about five TRBV segments were more frequent in patients than in controls.

Sequencing libraries made from TCR beta cDNA carried unique molecular identifiers. TCRdb re-analysed the PCR reads in MiXCR, keeping a single row per CDR3 protein. Of roughly 540,000 distinct CDR3 sequences in the sample, around 31% are singletons; the top ten hold around 6.1%. Sequenced material: blood. The sequence was collected from a girl under 18 with multiple sclerosis. This chain links TRBV5-5 with TRBJ2-3; 7 nucleotides agree with TRBD2. CDR3 sequence: CASSLSSGASTDTQYF. The CDR3 nucleotides read TGTGCCAGCAGCTTGTCGAGCGGGGCGTCAACAGATACGCAGTATTTT.